Included here is one TCR beta chain sequence, with context. The antigen remains unidentified. The sample originates from a study of response to subunit inactivated influenza vaccine. Study-wide points: Authors proposed each seasonal influenza vaccination draws in few new T cells.

TCRdb fed the RT-PCR reads into MiXCR, producing one record per CDR3 protein. The table lists roughly 670,000 distinct CDR3 sequences, 14% of them singletons, with 6% to 9.5% in the top ten. The sequenced sample was PBMCs from blood, obtained around two weeks before vaccination. The receptor comes from a man aged 50-60 years who received an inactivated influenza vaccine.

The CDR3 loop reads CSARGSRESSYNEQFF. CDR3 coding DNA: TGCAGTGCTAGAGGCTCGCGGGAGAGCTCCTACAATGAGCAGTTCTTC. This rearrangement joins TRBV20-1 to TRBJ2-1; 7 bases fit TRBD2. In germline, CDR1 is DFQATT, CDR2 SNEGSKA (reference sequence). V shed 1 base and J 0 bases; nucleotides not matched to a gene: 6. The CDR3 length is 16 residues.